A selection of T cell receptor beta chains follows, all from one sample in a study of T cells in Graves' hyperthyroidism and ophthalmopathy. TCRdb fed the multiplex PCR reads into MiXCR, producing one record per CDR3 protein. This sample has 300,000 to 450,000 distinct CDR3 sequences, with 15% to 20% found just once. What was sequenced was blood. Every receptor here comes from a woman aged 40 to 49 with Graves' ophthalmopathy. CDR3s include the opening cysteine and the closing phenylalanine or tryptophan. A D gene is named only where the DNA matches it firmly. Clone size is stated in some rows and not others, as once, few, many or a class when expanded.

D gene: .; J gene: TRBJ2-7; V gene: TRBV12-3/TRBV12-4; CDR3 length: 14; clone size: .; CDR3 protein: CASSPPEPPYEQYF; CDR3 DNA: TGTGCCAGCAGCCCTCCAGAGCCCCCCTACGAGCAGTACTTC
D gene: .; J gene: TRBJ2-5; V gene: TRBV6-5; CDR3 length: 15; clone size: few; CDR3 protein: CASSFFLGDKETQYF; CDR3 DNA: TGTGCCAGCAGTTTCTTCTTGGGTGACAAAGAGACCCAGTACTTC
D gene: .; J gene: TRBJ1-1; V gene: TRBV20-1; CDR3 length: 15; clone size: .; CDR3 protein: CSASEMTGTNTEAFF; CDR3 DNA: TGCAGTGCTAGTGAAATGACAGGTACGAACACTGAAGCTTTCTTT
D gene: .; J gene: TRBJ2-5; V gene: TRBV20-1; CDR3 length: 16; clone size: .; CDR3 protein: CSATTDYTEYQETQYF; CDR3 DNA: TGCAGTGCTACCACCGACTACACCGAGTACCAAGAGACCCAGTACTTC
D gene: TRBD2; J gene: TRBJ2-7; V gene: TRBV6-4; CDR3 length: 17; clone size: many; CDR3 protein: CASSDRTSGRSAGEQYF; CDR3 DNA: TGTGCCAGCAGTGACCGGACTAGCGGGAGATCCGCGGGGGAGCAGTACTTC
D gene: .; J gene: TRBJ1-5; V gene: TRBV7-3; CDR3 length: 17; clone size: .; CDR3 protein: CASSPDAEAGALGAQHF; CDR3 DNA: TGTGCCAGCAGCCCTGACGCAGAGGCAGGAGCCCTGGGGGCCCAGCATTTT
D gene: .; J gene: TRBJ1-1; V gene: TRBV28; CDR3 length: 13; clone size: many; CDR3 protein: CASNQAPYTEAFF; CDR3 DNA: TGTGCCAGCAACCAAGCTCCGTACACTGAAGCTTTCTTT
D gene: TRBD2; J gene: TRBJ2-2; V gene: TRBV11-1; CDR3 length: 19; clone size: many; CDR3 protein: CASSTTETLAEWNTGELFF; CDR3 DNA: TGTGCCAGCAGCACCACCGAAACGCTAGCGGAATGGAACACCGGGGAGCTGTTTTTT
D gene: .; J gene: TRBJ1-2; V gene: TRBV19; CDR3 length: 16; clone size: many; CDR3 protein: CASSSGRDYLNYGYTF; CDR3 DNA: TGTGCCAGTAGTTCAGGACGGGACTACCTTAACTATGGCTACACCTTC
D gene: .; J gene: TRBJ2-5; V gene: TRBV4-1; CDR3 length: 16; clone size: many; CDR3 protein: CASSQLGGIVKETQYF; CDR3 DNA: TGCGCCAGCAGCCAACTGGGGGGAATCGTGAAGGAGACCCAGTACTTC